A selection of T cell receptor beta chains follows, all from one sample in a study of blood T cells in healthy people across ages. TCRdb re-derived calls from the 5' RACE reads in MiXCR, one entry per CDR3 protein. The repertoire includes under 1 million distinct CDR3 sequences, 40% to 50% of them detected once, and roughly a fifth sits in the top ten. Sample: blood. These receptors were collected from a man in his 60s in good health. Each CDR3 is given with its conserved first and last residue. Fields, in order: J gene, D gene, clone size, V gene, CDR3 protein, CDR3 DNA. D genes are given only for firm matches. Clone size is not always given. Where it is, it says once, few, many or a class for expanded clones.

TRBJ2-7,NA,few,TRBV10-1,CASSEYRLTEQYF,TGCGCCAGCAGTGAGTACCGATTAACCGAGCAGTACTTC
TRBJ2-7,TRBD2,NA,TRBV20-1,CSFLPAGLVYEQYF,TGCAGTTTTTTACCAGCAGGACTAGTCTACGAGCAGTACTTC
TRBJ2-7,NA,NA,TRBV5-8,CASSPGQPKLTYEQYF,TGTGCCAGCAGCCCAGGACAGCCTAAACTTACCTACGAGCAGTACTTC
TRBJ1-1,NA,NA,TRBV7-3,CASSGRADTEAFF,TGTGCCAGCAGCGGTAGGGCTGACACTGAAGCTTTCTTT
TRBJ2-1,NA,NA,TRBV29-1,CSVEGSGEGVGEQFF,TGCAGCGTTGAAGGCTCTGGCGAAGGGGTAGGAGAGCAGTTCTTC
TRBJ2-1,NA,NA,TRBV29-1,CSVGERRAYNEQFF,TGCAGCGTTGGTGAAAGGAGGGCCTACAATGAGCAGTTCTTC
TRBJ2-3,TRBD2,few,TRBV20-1,CSASGHRTSGGQDTQYF,TGCAGTGCCAGCGGCCATAGGACTAGCGGGGGCCAAGATACGCAGTATTTT
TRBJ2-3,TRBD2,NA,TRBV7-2,CASRMGGRDTDTQYF,TGTGCCAGCAGAATGGGCGGGAGAGACACAGATACGCAGTATTTT
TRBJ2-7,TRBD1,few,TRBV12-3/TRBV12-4,CASSLKGQGANEQYF,TGTGCCAGCAGTTTAAAAGGACAGGGGGCCAACGAGCAGTACTTC
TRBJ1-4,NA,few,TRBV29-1,CSVERINEKLFF,TGCAGCGTTGAACGGATTAATGAAAAACTGTTTTTT
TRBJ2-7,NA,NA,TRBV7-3,CASSPLTPSVDEQYF,TGTGCCAGCAGCCCCCTGACCCCGTCGGTGGACGAGCAGTACTTC